The TCR beta chain described here comes from a study of cytomegalovirus exposure and HLA in healthy donors. Turning to the study itself: A prior analysis found about 110 million unique TCR beta sequences from around 190 million T cells. The study, taken as a whole, reports: Later on, an analysis showed TCR association rates differing by HLA locus, with DRB1 the most and HLA-C the fewest.

All donors participated as healthy donors of bone marrow. This clone was counted once. The antigen remains undetermined. A multiplex PCR was run with 60 Vbeta primers and 13 Jbeta primers. Libraries were prepared by immunoSEQ multiplex PCR; TCRdb keeps only in-frame clonotypes and omits some of them. The data hold approximately 110,000 clones, with less than 80% observed a single time. Looked up from germline, CDR1 is SGHTA and CDR2 is FQGNSA. The CDR3 consists of 16 residues. The trim removed 4 bases at V and 1 base at J, leaving 3 bases unmatched. This sequence was found in a woman aged 40 to 50 in good health and CMV-seronegative. Source material: PBMCs. The chain links TRBV7-2 to TRBJ2-3; 12 nucleotides align to TRBD2. The CDR3 region is CASSSRLAGGTDTQYF. The CDR3 bases are TGTGCCAGCAGCTCCAGACTAGCGGGGGGCACAGATACGCAGTATTTT.